A selection of T cell receptor beta chains follows, all from one sample in a study of cytomegalovirus exposure and HLA in healthy donors. Profiling relied on immunoSEQ multiplex PCR, and the TCRdb table lists in-frame clones only, not all of them. The sample yields about 50,000 clones, of which the top ten take up approximately 13%. The material sequenced was PBMCs. The source is a man aged 18 to 30 in good health and CMV-seropositive. CDR3s include the opening cysteine and the closing phenylalanine or tryptophan. The D gene is left open where the match is weak.

D,V,J,CDR3,DNA
.,TRBV13,TRBJ2-5,CASSPRTTESYGEQYF,TGTGCCAGCAGCCCCCGGACTACCGAATCGTACGGGGAGCAGTACTTC
TRBD2,TRBV6-1,TRBJ2-1,CASNKREGPNEQFF,TGTGCCAGCAACAAGCGGGAGGGCCCCAATGAGCAGTTCTTC
.,TRBV2,TRBJ2-7,CASSTIIIPSYEQYF,TGTGCCAGCAGCACTATCATAATCCCCTCCTACGAGCAGTACTTC
.,TRBV29-1,TRBJ2-6,CSVAGRSGANVLTF,TGCAGCGTTGCAGGGCGCTCTGGGGCCAACGTCCTGACTTTC
TRBD1,TRBV19,TRBJ2-6,CASSTGTVGANVLTF,TGTGCCAGTAGTACCGGGACAGTCGGGGCCAACGTCCTGACTTTC
.,TRBV7-2,TRBJ2-3,CASIEGAQDTQYF,TGTGCCAGCATAGAGGGAGCGCAAGATACGCAGTATTTT
.,TRBV27,TRBJ1-1,CASSRGMNTEAFF,TGTGCCAGCAGCCGAGGGATGAACACTGAAGCTTTCTTT
TRBD2,TRBV19,TRBJ2-2,CASTLFGLAGGNTGELFF,TGTGCCAGTACCCTATTTGGGCTAGCGGGAGGTAACACCGGGGAGCTGTTTTTT
TRBD2,TRBV9,TRBJ2-3,CASSVQIGAGGTDTQYF,TGTGCCAGCAGCGTACAGATCGGCGCGGGAGGTACAGATACGCAGTATTTT
.,TRBV7-9,TRBJ1-1,CASSFGGGGTEAFF,TGTGCCAGCAGCTTTGGGGGTGGGGGGACTGAAGCTTTCTTT
.,TRBV6-1,TRBJ2-7,CASSERRDGEQYF,TGTGCCAGCAGTGAGCGGCGGGACGGCGAGCAGTACTTC
TRBD2,TRBV13,TRBJ2-7,CASSKGLAGVYEQYF,TGTGCCAGCAGCAAGGGACTAGCGGGAGTCTACGAGCAGTACTTC
TRBD1,TRBV28,TRBJ1-5,CASSSYPRDRGDQPQHF,TGTGCCAGCAGTTCTTACCCCCGGGACAGGGGCGATCAGCCCCAGCATTTT
TRBD2,TRBV11-3,TRBJ2-7,CASSSRSSRGSYEQYF,TGTGCCAGCAGCTCCCGAAGTTCCCGCGGGAGCTACGAGCAGTACTTC
.,TRBV9,TRBJ2-2,CASSDSLNTGELFF,TGTGCCAGCAGCGACAGCTTAAACACCGGGGAGCTGTTTTTT
.,TRBV6-4,TRBJ2-2,CVSSESGGNTGELFF,TGTGTCAGCAGTGAATCCGGCGGGAACACCGGGGAGCTGTTTTTT
TRBD1,TRBV6-5,TRBJ2-1,CASSYTRTGHNEQFF,TGTGCCAGCAGTTACACCAGGACAGGGCACAATGAGCAGTTCTTC
.,TRBV19,TRBJ2-5,CASSGPYRGQQETQYF,TGTGCCAGTAGTGGGCCATATCGGGGTCAGCAAGAGACCCAGTACTTC
TRBD1,TRBV11-2,TRBJ1-3,CASSFPRGRSGNTIYF,TGTGCCAGCAGCTTCCCCAGGGGGCGATCTGGAAACACCATATATTTT
TRBD1,TRBV9,TRBJ2-7,CASSAEDRGRGEQYF,TGTGCCAGCAGCGCAGAGGACAGGGGGCGCGGCGAGCAGTACTTC
TRBD1,TRBV29-1,TRBJ2-1,CSVEAYSGGEQFF,TGCAGCGTTGAGGCTTACTCAGGGGGTGAGCAGTTCTTC
.,TRBV11-3,TRBJ2-3,CASSPTGPPGEGTDTQYF,TGTGCCAGCAGCCCGACTGGACCTCCGGGGGAGGGCACAGATACGCAGTATTTT
.,TRBV19,TRBJ2-5,CASSMRGYGIETQYF,TGTGCCAGTAGTATGCGAGGGTATGGCATAGAGACCCAGTACTTC
TRBD2,TRBV7-8,TRBJ2-5,CASSFGGGRAGETQYF,TGTGCCAGCAGCTTCGGCGGCGGGAGGGCAGGAGAGACCCAGTACTTC
.,TRBV11-3,TRBJ2-7,CASSPGQTPYEQYF,TGTGCCAGCAGCCCTGGACAGACCCCCTACGAGCAGTACTTC
.,TRBV4-2,TRBJ2-1,CASSQFLGDNEQFF,TGTGCCAGCAGCCAATTCCTAGGAGACAATGAGCAGTTCTTC
.,TRBV7-6,TRBJ1-5,CASSVETGRNQPQHF,TGTGCCAGCAGCGTTGAGACAGGCCGCAATCAGCCCCAGCATTTT
.,TRBV5-4,TRBJ2-7,CASSRDFYEQYF,TGCGCCAGCAGCAGGGACTTTTACGAGCAGTACTTC
TRBD1,TRBV5-4,TRBJ2-7,CASSIIDRAIEQYF,TGTGCCAGCAGCATTATCGACAGGGCTATCGAGCAGTACTTC
.,TRBV27,TRBJ1-4,CASSITGSFNEKLFF,TGTGCCAGCAGTATAACAGGGTCCTTTAATGAAAAACTGTTTTTT
.,TRBV5-8,TRBJ2-7,CASMPDSRYEQYF,TGTGCCAGCATGCCGGACTCTCGCTACGAGCAGTACTTC
TRBD1,TRBV6-6,TRBJ1-2,CASSYPETGIYGYTF,TGTGCCAGCAGTTACCCCGAGACAGGGATCTATGGCTACACCTTC
TRBD2,TRBV15,TRBJ2-3,CATSRDGSSGRRADTQYF,TGTGCCACCAGCAGAGACGGGAGTAGCGGGAGAAGGGCAGATACGCAGTATTTT
.,TRBV7-6,TRBJ1-4,CASSLAWSGNEKLFF,TGTGCCAGCAGCTTAGCTTGGAGTGGTAATGAAAAACTGTTTTTT
.,TRBV11-2,TRBJ2-7,CASSPPGVGMREQYF,TGTGCCAGCAGCCCCCCGGGAGTAGGGATGAGGGAGCAGTACTTC
.,TRBV13,TRBJ2-5,CASSLKLLTNKETQYF,TGTGCCAGCAGCTTAAAACTCCTTACTAATAAAGAGACCCAGTACTTC
TRBD1,TRBV5-1,TRBJ2-2,CASSRTGTGNTGELFF,TGCGCCAGCAGCAGAACCGGGACAGGGAACACCGGGGAGCTGTTTTTT
TRBD1,TRBV5-1,TRBJ2-5,CASSFGSGQSQETQYF,TGCGCCAGCAGCTTCGGGTCGGGACAGTCTCAAGAGACCCAGTACTTC
TRBD2,TRBV7-2,TRBJ2-7,CASSPPTSGPFSYEQYF,TGTGCCAGCAGCCCCCCGACTAGCGGGCCCTTCTCCTACGAGCAGTACTTC
.,TRBV19,TRBJ1-4,CASSIRLLATTNEKLFF,TGTGCCAGTAGTATCCGACTACTCGCGACAACTAATGAAAAACTGTTTTTT
.,TRBV15,TRBJ1-3,CATVLTEKTGNTIYF,TGTGCCACCGTCTTAACAGAGAAGACTGGAAACACCATATATTTT
.,TRBV14,TRBJ2-3,CASRYNELWGVGTDTQYF,TGTGCCAGCAGGTACAACGAATTATGGGGGGTGGGCACAGATACGCAGTATTTT
TRBD1,TRBV15,TRBJ1-2,CATSRVGGILGYTF,TGTGCCACCAGCAGAGTAGGGGGCATATTAGGCTACACCTTC